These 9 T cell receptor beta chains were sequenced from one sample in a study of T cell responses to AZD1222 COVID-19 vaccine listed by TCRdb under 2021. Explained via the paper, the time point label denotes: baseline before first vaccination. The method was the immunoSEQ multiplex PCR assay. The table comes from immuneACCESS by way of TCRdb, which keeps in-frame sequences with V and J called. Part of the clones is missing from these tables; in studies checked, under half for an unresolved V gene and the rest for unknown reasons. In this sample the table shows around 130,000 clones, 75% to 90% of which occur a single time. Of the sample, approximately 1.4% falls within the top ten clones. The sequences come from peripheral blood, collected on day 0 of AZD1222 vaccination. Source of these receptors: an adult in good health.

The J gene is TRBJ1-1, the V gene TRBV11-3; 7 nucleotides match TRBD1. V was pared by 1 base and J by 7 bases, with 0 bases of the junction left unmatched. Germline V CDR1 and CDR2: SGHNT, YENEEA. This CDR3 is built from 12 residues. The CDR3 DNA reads TGTGCCAGCAGCTTAGGGGACAGTGAAGCTTTCTTT. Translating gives CASSLGDSEAFF. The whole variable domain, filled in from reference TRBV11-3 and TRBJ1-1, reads EAGVVQSPRYKIIEKKQPVAFWCNPISGHNTLYWYLQNLGQGPELLIRYENEEAVDDSQLPKDRFSAERLKGVDSTLKIQPAELGDSAVYLCASSLGDSEAFFGQGTRLTVV.

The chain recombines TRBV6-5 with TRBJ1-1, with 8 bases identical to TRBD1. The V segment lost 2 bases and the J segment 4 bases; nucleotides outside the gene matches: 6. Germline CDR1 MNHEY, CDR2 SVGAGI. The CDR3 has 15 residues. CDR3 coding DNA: TGTGCCAGCAGTTACCACGGACAGGGTGTCACTGAAGCTTTCTTT. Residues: CASSYHGQGVTEAFF.

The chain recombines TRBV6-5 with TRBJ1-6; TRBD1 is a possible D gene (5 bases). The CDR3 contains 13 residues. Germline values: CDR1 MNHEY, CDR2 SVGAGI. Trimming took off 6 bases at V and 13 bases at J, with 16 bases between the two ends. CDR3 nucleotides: TGTGCCAGCAGCAGAGGGACTGGGCTCCCCCTCCACTTT. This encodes CASSRGTGLPLHF.

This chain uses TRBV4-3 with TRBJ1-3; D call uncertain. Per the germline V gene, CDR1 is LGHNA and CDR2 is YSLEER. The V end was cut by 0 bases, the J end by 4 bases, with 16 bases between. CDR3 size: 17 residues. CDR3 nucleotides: TGCGCCAGCAGCCAAGAGGAGAAATTAAAAGCGGGAAACACCATATATTTT. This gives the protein CASSQEEKLKAGNTIYF.

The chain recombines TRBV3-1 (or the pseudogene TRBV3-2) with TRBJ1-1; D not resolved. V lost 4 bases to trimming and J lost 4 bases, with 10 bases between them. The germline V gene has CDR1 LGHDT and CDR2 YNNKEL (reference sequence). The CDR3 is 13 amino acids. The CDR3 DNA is TGTGCCAGCAGCCTACTCCAGAGCACTGAAGCTTTCTTT. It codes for CASSLLQSTEAFF.

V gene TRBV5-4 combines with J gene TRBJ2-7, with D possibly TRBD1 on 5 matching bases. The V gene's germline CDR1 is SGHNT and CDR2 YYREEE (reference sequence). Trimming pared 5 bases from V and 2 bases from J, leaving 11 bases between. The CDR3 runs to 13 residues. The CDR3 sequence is CASSSQGPYEQYF. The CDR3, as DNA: TGTGCCAGCAGTTCCCAGGGCCCCTACGAGCAGTACTTC.

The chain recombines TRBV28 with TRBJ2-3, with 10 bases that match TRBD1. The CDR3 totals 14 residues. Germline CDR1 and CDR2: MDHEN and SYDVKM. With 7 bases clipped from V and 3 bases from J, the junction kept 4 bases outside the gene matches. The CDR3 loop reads CASTPGQGTDTQYF. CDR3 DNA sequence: TGTGCCAGCACACCGGGACAGGGGACAGATACGCAGTATTTT.

CDR3 protein: CASSQGALNQPQHF. CDR3 DNA sequence: TGTGCCAGCAGCCAGGGGGCACTTAATCAGCCCCAGCATTTT. This chain joins TRBV7-6 and TRBJ1-5, with 8 nucleotides matching TRBD1. The V gene's germline CDR1 is SGHVS and CDR2 FNYEAQ. The length of the CDR3 is 14 residues. With 5 bases clipped from V and 4 bases from J, the junction kept 4 bases outside the gene matches.

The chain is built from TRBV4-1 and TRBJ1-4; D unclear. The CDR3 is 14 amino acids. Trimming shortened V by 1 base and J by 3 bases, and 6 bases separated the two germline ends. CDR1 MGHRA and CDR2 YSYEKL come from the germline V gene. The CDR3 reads CASSQVGSNEKLFF. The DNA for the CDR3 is TGCGCCAGCAGCCAAGTGGGGTCTAATGAAAAACTGTTTTTT.